One and the same sample provided the 5 T cell receptor beta chains below, sequenced in a study of molecular identifiers for immune sequencing clone quantification. MiXCR, run by TCRdb on the PCR reads, gives a single entry per CDR3 protein. This table has hundreds of thousands of distinct CDR3 sequences, around 20% appearing once. Sequencing was carried out using naive CD8+ T cells from blood, with Jurkat cell RNA spiked in. Subset meaning: FACS-sorted CD8+CD4-CCR7+CD45RA+ naive T cells. The receptors originated from a human donor in good health. Some libraries in this study had Jurkat cell RNA spiked in.

This clonotype was observed many times. The rearrangement uses TRBV6-2 or TRBV6-3 and TRBJ2-7; weak D call: TRBD2 (5 bases). Trimming removed 7 bases at V and 4 bases at J, with 17 bases between. Germline lookup yields CDR1 MNHEY and CDR2 SVGEGT. The CDR3 consists of 14 residues. CDR3 in amino acids: CASTQDSTPYEQYF. The CDR3 DNA is TGTGCCAGCACCCAGGACTCTACACCGTACGAGCAGTACTTC.

The V gene is TRBV4-1, the J gene TRBJ2-7, with 7 bases matching TRBD2. The CDR3 is made up of 19 amino acids. The V gene end was trimmed by 2 bases and the J gene end by 1 base; junction bases not matched to a gene: 17. Germline V gene data show CDR1 as MGHRA and CDR2 as YSYEKL. CDR3: CASSQQGTIGEPFSYEQYF. CDR3 coding DNA: TGCGCCAGCAGCCAACAAGGGACTATCGGGGAGCCTTTTTCCTACGAGCAGTACTTC.

In its sample, this clonotype was seen a few times. One junction end does not reproduce the germline sequence, and a read error may be involved. The chain employs TRBV7-7 and TRBJ2-5, with 11 bases identical to TRBD2. In germline, CDR1 is SSHAT, CDR2 FNYEAQ (reference sequence). There are 16 residues in the CDR3. DNA of the CDR3: TGTGCTAGCAGCTTACCTCTAGCGGGAGGAGGAGAGACCCAGTACTTC. Translating gives CASSLPLAGGGETQYF. The whole variable domain, filled in from reference TRBV7-7 and TRBJ2-5, reads GAGVSQSPRYKVTKRGQDVTLRCDPISSHATLYWYQQALGQGPEFLTYFNYEAQPDKSGLPSDRFSAERPEGSISTLTIQRTEQRDSAMYRCASSLPLAGGGETQYFGPGTRLLVL.

The chain employs TRBV30 and TRBJ2-5; D ambiguous. Germline V CDR1 and CDR2: GTSNPN, SVGIG (reference sequence). This CDR3 contains 11 residues. V was pared by 1 base and J by 5 bases, with 5 bases between. As DNA, the CDR3 is TGTGCCTGGAGTGATATGGAGACCCAGTACTTC. Residues: CAWSDMETQYF. Together with reference TRBV30 and TRBJ2-5, the CDR3 gives the full variable domain: SQTIHQWPATLVQPVGSPLSLECTVEGTSNPNLYWYRQAAGRGLQLLFYSVGIGQISSEVPQNLSASRPQDRQFILSSKKLLLSDSGFYLCAWSDMETQYFGPGTRLLVL.

The chain links TRBV6-5 to TRBJ1-6; the D gene is possibly TRBD1 (6 bases). This CDR3 is 13 amino acids long. From germline, CDR1 is MNHEY and CDR2 SVGAGI. Trimming took off 6 bases at V and 7 bases at J, with 10 bases between the two ends. Here the CDR3 reads CASSSGVNSPLHF. The CDR3, as DNA: TGTGCCAGCAGCTCAGGGGTAAATTCACCCCTCCACTTT.